This entry is about one T cell receptor (beta chain). The antigen is not known. This entry comes from a study of T cell repertoires in cytomegalovirus infection. On the study more broadly: Researchers turned to recently identified HLA-C-restricted CMV epitopes as well as well-studied HLA-B-restricted ones.

V was clipped by 1 base and J by 1 base, with 10 bases between them. The CDR3 length is 14 residues. CDR1 and CDR2 (germline): DFQATT, SNEGSKA (reference sequence). Using its own MiXCR run on the reads, TCRdb lists one record per CDR3 protein. The table records about 890,000 distinct CDR3 sequences, 30% to 40% of them present only once. The gene calls are TRBV20-1 and TRBJ1-1; D is unclear. The source is a human donor in good health (CMV status not recorded). Some clones in this sample may be carry-over from other donors' samples. The source was cultured CD8+ T cells from PBMCs, collected from culture after CMV antigen stimulation. The CDR3 nucleotides read TGCAGTGCTAGAGGGGAAGAGGAGAACACTGAAGCTTTCTTT. Translating it yields CSARGEEENTEAFF.